This entry lists 12 T cell receptor beta chains sequenced from one sample in a study of vaccination effects on CD4 cells after COVID-19. Sequencing followed a ViraFEST assay step that expanded antigen-specific CD4+ T cells with viral peptide pools. When roughly eleven days of culture had elapsed, CD4+ T cells were isolated. Prior SARS-CoV-2 infection was absent in the vaccine recipients, as shown by negative nucleocapsid antibodies. Clones were sequenced by immunoSEQ multiplex PCR, and TCRdb holds only the in-frame ones, with some missing. This table holds roughly 41,000 clones, 55% to 75% found once. The antigens these receptors bind are not known. Sample: CD4+ T cells from PBMCs cultured with HCoV-OC43 spike peptides, taken before COVID-19 vaccination. Indicated subset: HCoV-OC43 spike overlapping peptide pool stimulation. These receptors all stem from a human donor who received a COVID-19 vaccine.

The chain combines TRBV4-3 with TRBJ1-1; unclear D gene. V lost 4 bases and J 4 bases, leaving 16 bases between the germline ends. This CDR3 spans 15 amino acids. Germline assignment: CDR1 LGHNA and CDR2 YSLEER. CDR3 nucleotides: TGCGCCAGCAGCCCTACCCCCTCGTTGGGCACTGAAGCTTTCTTT. As protein: CASSPTPSLGTEAFF.

This sequence joins TRBV20-1 and TRBJ2-7, with TRBD1 matching over 7 bases. The germline gives CDR1 DFQATT, CDR2 SNEGSKA (reference sequence). The CDR3 is 12 residues long. Trimming took 3 bases from V and 4 from J; bases not matched to a gene: 3. CDR3 region: CSASRDRYEQYF. The CDR3 DNA reads as TGCAGTGCTAGTCGGGACAGATACGAGCAGTACTTC.

V usage is TRBV6-5 and J usage is TRBJ2-7; 8 nucleotides agree with TRBD2. After removal of 6 bases from V and 4 bases from J, the junction contained 8 bases not matched to a gene. This CDR3 comprises 14 residues. Germline V gene data show CDR1 as MNHEY and CDR2 as SVGAGI. The CDR3 is CASRIREGWYEQYF. CDR3 nucleotides: TGTGCCAGCAGGATACGGGAGGGGTGGTACGAGCAGTACTTC.

V gene TRBV9 combines with J gene TRBJ2-2, with D unresolved. V was trimmed by 4 bases and J by 6 bases, leaving 10 bases between them. CDR3 length: 13 residues. Germline V gene lookup returns CDR1 SGDLS and CDR2 YYNGEE. The CDR3 here is CASSLLEAGELFF. Written as DNA, the CDR3 is TGTGCCAGCAGCCTCCTTGAGGCCGGGGAGCTGTTTTTT.

Only one count was recorded for this clone. The chain links TRBV9 to TRBJ2-5, with D possibly being TRBD2 (6 bases). The CDR3 spans 15 residues. Deletions cut 2 bases from V and 2 bases from J, with 13 bases between. Germline lookup yields CDR1 SGDLS and CDR2 YYNGEE. The CDR3 DNA reads TGTGCCAGCAGCGTCGGGACTTTGCCTCAAGAGACCCAGTACTTC. This codes for CASSVGTLPQETQYF.

CDR3 nucleotide sequence: TGTGCCAGCAGCCAATTGGGCTTTAGGTCCGAGAATGAAAAACTGTTTTTT. It encodes CASSQLGFRSENEKLFF. The V and J genes are TRBV3-1 (or the pseudogene TRBV3-2) and TRBJ1-4; D unresolved. Germline values: CDR1 LGHDT, CDR2 YNNKEL (reference sequence). Trimming pared 2 bases from V and 5 bases from J, leaving 18 bases between. The CDR3 is 17 amino acids.

The chain links TRBV6-4 to TRBJ1-2, with a possible D match to TRBD1 (6 bases). With 4 bases removed from V and 3 bases from J, the gap between germline ends came to 9 bases. There are 13 residues in the CDR3. Germline V lookup: CDR1 MRHNA, CDR2 SNTAGT. CDR3 sequence reads: CASSGQDYYGYTF. CDR3 sequence (DNA): TGTGCCAGCAGTGGACAGGACTACTATGGCTACACCTTC.

This clone was detected a few times. The genes are TRBV2 and TRBJ1-4; D not certain. Trimming left V 6 bases short and J 1 base short, with 9 bases between. Germline CDR1 and CDR2: SNHLY and FYNNEI. CDR3 length: 14 residues. The CDR3 sequence: CASRFRETNEKLFF. For the CDR3, the DNA is TGTGCCAGCAGATTCCGGGAAACTAATGAAAAACTGTTTTTT.

The chain employs TRBV18 and TRBJ1-3; the D is unclear. Germline loops: CDR1 KGHSH, CDR2 LQKENI. The CDR3 loop spans 15 amino acids. V was pared by 2 bases and J by 0 bases, with 8 bases between. CDR3 protein: CASSPAGPSGNTIYF. CDR3 coding DNA: TGTGCCAGCTCACCAGCAGGTCCCTCTGGAAACACCATATATTTT.

This clone was counted between two and nine times. This chain links TRBV4-1 with TRBJ1-5, with TRBD1 as a possible D gene (5 bases). This CDR3 has 14 amino acids. Germline V lookup: CDR1 MGHRA, CDR2 YSYEKL. Trimming removed 4 bases from V and 3 bases from J, with 10 bases in between. CDR3 coding DNA: TGCGCCAGCAGCCCTCAGGGACTCAATCAGCCCCAGCATTTT. It encodes CASSPQGLNQPQHF.

This clone was seen a few times. This chain uses TRBV6-5 with TRBJ1-5; D unclear. The V end was cut by 6 bases, the J end by 7 bases, with 19 bases between. This CDR3 is 15 amino acids long. Looked up from germline, CDR1 is MNHEY and CDR2 is SVGAGI. Here the CDR3 reads CASSLTSGGRQPQHF. As DNA, the CDR3 is TGTGCCAGCAGCCTCACCTCTGGCGGACGACAGCCCCAGCATTTT.

This clone was observed a few times. The rearrangement joins TRBV18 to TRBJ1-2; D unclear. Trimming cost V 8 bases and J 2 bases, with 15 bases left between them. Germline CDR1 reads KGHSH; CDR2 reads LQKENI. This CDR3 comprises 14 residues. CDR3 nucleotide sequence: TGTGCCAGCGCAGACGAACATCTAAACTATGGCTACACCTTC. Protein product: CASADEHLNYGYTF.